This TCR beta chain was sequenced in a study of blood T cells in healthy people across ages. Broader study findings: The donors' CMV status was not determined, possibly confounding changes in expanded clonotypes.

A J-beta primer mix and a sample-barcoded 5' primer were used in a second PCR of roughly 7 to 12 cycles. TCRdb re-called the 5' RACE reads with MiXCR, one entry per CDR3 protein. The sample lists 2 million or so distinct CDR3 sequences, around half occurring once. V dropped 6 bases and J dropped 4; count of bases not matched to a gene: 15. The CDR3 is 18 residues long. Germline V gives CDR1 SNHLY, CDR2 FYNNEI. With respect to this clonotype: Its matching antigen is unknown.

The J gene is TRBJ2-3, the V gene TRBV2, with 11 bases lining up with TRBD1. The clonotype comes from a woman aged 40 to 50 in good health. Sequencing input: blood. CDR3 DNA sequence: TGTGCCAGCAGGAGACTACGAAGGGGACAGGGGGTTCCAGATACGCAGTATTTT. It is translated as CASRRLRRGQGVPDTQYF. The full variable domain, rest sourced from reference TRBV2 and TRBJ2-3, is EPEVTQTPSHQVTQMGQEVILRCVPISNHLYFYWYRQILGQKVEFLVSFYNNEISEKSEIFDDQFSVERPDGSNFTLKIRSTKLEDSAMYFCASRRLRRGQGVPDTQYFGPGTRLTVL.